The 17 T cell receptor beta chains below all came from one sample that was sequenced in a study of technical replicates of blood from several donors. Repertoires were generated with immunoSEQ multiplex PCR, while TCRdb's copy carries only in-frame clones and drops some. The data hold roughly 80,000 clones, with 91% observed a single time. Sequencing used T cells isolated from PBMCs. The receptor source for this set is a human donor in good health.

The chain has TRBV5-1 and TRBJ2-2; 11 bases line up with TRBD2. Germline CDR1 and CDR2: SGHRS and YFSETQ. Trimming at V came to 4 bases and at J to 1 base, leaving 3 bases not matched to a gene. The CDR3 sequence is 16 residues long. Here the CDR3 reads CASSGGLAVNTGELFF. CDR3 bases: TGCGCCAGCAGCGGGGGACTAGCGGTGAACACCGGGGAGCTGTTTTTT.

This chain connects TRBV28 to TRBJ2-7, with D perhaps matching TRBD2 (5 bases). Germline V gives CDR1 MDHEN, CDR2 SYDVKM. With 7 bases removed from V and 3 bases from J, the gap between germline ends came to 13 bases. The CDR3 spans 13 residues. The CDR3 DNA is TGTGCCAGCACAAGCGGACCCCTCTACGAGCAGTACTTC. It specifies CASTSGPLYEQYF. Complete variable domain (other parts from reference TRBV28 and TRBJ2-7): DVKVTQSSRYLVKRTGEKVFLECVQDMDHENMFWYRQDPGLGLRLIYFSYDVKMKEKGDIPEGYSVSREKKERFSLILESASTNQTSMYLCASTSGPLYEQYFGPGTRLTVT.

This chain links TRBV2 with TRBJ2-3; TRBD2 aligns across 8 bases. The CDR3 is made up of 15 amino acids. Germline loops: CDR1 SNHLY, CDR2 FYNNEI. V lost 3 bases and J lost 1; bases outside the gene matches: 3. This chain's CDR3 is CASSDSGRGTDTQYF. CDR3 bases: TGTGCCAGCAGTGACAGCGGGAGAGGCACAGATACGCAGTATTTT.

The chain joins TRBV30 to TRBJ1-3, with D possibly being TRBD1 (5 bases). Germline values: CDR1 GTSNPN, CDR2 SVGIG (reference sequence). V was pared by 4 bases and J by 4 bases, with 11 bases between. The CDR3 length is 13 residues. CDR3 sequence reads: CAWNRGFGNTIYF. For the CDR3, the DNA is TGTGCCTGGAATAGGGGTTTCGGAAACACCATATATTTT.

As DNA, the CDR3 is TGTGCCAGCAGTGAGGGCAGGGGGCATCCTGAAGCTTTCTTT. Its translation: CASSEGRGHPEAFF. The chain has TRBV6-1 and TRBJ1-1; 8 bases map to TRBD1. Per germline, CDR1 MNHNS and CDR2 SASEGT. This CDR3 is built from 14 residues. The junction had 6 bases not matched to a gene; V was cut back by 3 bases and J by 6 bases.

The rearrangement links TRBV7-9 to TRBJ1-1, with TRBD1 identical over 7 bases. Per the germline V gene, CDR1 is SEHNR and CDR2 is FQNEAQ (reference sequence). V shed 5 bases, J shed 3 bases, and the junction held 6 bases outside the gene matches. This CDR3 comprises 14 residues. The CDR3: CASSPGTADTEAFF. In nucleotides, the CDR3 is TGTGCCAGCAGCCCCGGGACAGCCGACACTGAAGCTTTCTTT. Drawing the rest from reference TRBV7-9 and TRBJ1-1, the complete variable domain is DTGVSQNPRHKITKRGQNVTFRCDPISEHNRLYWYRQTLGQGPEFLTYFQNEAQLEKSRLLSDRFSAERPKGSFSTLEIQRTEQGDSAMYLCASSPGTADTEAFFGQGTRLTVV.

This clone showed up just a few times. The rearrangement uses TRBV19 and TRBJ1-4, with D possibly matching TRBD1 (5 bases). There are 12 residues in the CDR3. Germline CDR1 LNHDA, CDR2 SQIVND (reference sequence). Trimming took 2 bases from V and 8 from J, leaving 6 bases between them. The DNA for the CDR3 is TGTGCCAGTAGTATATCAGGGGAAAAACTGTTTTTT. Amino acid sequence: CASSISGEKLFF.

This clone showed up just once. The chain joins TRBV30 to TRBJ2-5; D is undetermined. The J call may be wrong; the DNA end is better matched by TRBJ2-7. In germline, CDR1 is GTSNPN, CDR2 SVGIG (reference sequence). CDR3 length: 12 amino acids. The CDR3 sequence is CAWSVSQYEQYF. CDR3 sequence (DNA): TGTGCCTGGAGTGTTTCCCAATACGAGCAGTACTTC.

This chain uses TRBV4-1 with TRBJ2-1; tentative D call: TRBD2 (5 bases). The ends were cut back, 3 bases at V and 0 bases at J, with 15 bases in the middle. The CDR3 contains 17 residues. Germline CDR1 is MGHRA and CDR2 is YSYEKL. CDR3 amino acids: CASSQPAAPDSYNEQFF. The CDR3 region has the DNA TGCGCCAGCAGCCAGCCAGCGGCTCCAGACTCCTACAATGAGCAGTTCTTC.

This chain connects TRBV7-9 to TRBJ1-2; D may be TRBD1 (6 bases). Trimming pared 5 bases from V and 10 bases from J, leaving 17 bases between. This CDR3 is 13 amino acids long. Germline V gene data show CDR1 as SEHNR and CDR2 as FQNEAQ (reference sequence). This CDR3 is CASSPTGNRIYTF. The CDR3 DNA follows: TGTGCCAGCAGCCCCACAGGGAACAGGATCTACACCTTC.

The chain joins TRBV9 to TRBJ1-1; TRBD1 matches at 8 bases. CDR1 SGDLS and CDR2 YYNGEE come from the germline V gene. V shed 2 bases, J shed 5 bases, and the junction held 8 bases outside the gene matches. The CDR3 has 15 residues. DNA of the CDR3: TGTGCCAGCAGCGTTTCAGGGGGCGTGGGGACTGAAGCTTTCTTT. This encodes CASSVSGGVGTEAFF. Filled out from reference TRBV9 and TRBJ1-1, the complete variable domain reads DSGVTQTPKHLITATGQRVTLRCSPRSGDLSVYWYQQSLDQGLQFLIQYYNGEERAKGNILERFSAQQFPDLHSELNLSSLELGDSALYFCASSVSGGVGTEAFFGQGTRLTVV.

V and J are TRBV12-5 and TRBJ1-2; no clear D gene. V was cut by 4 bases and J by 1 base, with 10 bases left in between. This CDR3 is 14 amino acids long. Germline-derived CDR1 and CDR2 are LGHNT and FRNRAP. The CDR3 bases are TGTGCTAGTGGTTCGAACACGTTTAACTATGGCTACACCTTC. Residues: CASGSNTFNYGYTF.

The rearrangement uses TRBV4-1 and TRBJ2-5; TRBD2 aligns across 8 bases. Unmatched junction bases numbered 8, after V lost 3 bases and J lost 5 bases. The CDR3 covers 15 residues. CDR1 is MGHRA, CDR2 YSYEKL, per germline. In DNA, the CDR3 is TGCGCCAGCAGCCACCAAAGCGGGAGAGGTGAGACCCAGTACTTC. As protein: CASSHQSGRGETQYF.

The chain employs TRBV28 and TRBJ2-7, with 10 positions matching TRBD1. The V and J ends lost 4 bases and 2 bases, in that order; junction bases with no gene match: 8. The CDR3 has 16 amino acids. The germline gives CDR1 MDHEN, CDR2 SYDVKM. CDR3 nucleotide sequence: TGTGCCAGCAGTTCCTTAGGGACAGGGGCGCCCTACGAGCAGTACTTC. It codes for CASSSLGTGAPYEQYF.

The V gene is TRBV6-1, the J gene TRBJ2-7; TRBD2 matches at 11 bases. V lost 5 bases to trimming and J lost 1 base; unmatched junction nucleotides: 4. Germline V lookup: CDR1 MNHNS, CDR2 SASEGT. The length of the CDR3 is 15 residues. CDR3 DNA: TGTGCCAGCAGTCTAGCGGGGGGAAAATCCTACGAGCAGTACTTC. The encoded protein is CASSLAGGKSYEQYF.

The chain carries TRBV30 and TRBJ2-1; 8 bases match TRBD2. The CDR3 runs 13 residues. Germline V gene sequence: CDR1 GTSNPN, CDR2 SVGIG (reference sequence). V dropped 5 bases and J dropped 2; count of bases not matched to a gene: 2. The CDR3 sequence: CAWSGGTYNEQFF. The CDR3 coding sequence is TGTGCCTGGTCGGGGGGGACCTACAATGAGCAGTTCTTC.

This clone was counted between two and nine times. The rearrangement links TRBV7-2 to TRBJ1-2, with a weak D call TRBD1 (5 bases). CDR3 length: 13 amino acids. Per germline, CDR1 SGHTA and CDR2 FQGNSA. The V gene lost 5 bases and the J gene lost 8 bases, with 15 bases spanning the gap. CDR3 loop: CASSPRQGGGYTF. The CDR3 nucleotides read TGTGCCAGCAGCCCTAGGCAGGGCGGCGGCTACACCTTC.